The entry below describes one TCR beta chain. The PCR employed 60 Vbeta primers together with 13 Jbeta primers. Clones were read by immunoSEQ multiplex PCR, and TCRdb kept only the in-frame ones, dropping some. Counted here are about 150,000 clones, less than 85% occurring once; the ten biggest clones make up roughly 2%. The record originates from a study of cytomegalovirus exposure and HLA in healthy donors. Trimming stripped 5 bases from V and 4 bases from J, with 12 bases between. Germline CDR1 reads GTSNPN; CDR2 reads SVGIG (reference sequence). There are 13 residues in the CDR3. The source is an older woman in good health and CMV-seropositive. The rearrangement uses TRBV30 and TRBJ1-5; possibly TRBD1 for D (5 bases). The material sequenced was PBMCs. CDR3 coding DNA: TGTGCCTGGTCCCCTCAGGGAAATCAGCCCCAGCATTTT. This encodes CAWSPQGNQPQHF.